Described below is a single T cell receptor (beta chain) sequence and its context. What it binds is unknown. The data derive from a study of T-cell memory formation after mild COVID-19. The study's findings and limits: Some clones that responded turned up in pre-infection memory, which suggests that cross-reactive memory joined in. Mainly CM and EM harbored the contracting CD4+ clones; mainly EMRA harbored the CD8+ ones.

5'RACE primed at constant segments yielded TCR alpha and TCR beta cDNA libraries bearing sample barcodes and UMIs. TCRdb processed the 5' RACE reads anew with MiXCR; each CDR3 protein has one entry. Of just over 50,000 distinct CDR3 sequences in the sample, 9.3% were seen once. The sample consisted of PBMCs or a T cell subset sorted from them (not recorded which). The source of this sequence is an adult woman who had mild COVID-19 (a few samples of this study predate the infection). Cell type and time point are not known.

DNA for the CDR3: TGTGCCACCAGCAGGGCCCTCACCGAGACCCAGTACTTC. This codes for CATSRALTETQYF. The chain carries TRBV15 and TRBJ2-5; D not certain. The germline V and J ends were trimmed by 3 bases and 5 bases, with 10 bases remaining between them. The CDR3 is 13 residues long. Germline CDR1 LNHNV, CDR2 YYDKDF (reference sequence). Together with reference TRBV15 and TRBJ2-5, the CDR3 gives the full variable domain: DAMVIQNPRYQVTQFGKPVTLSCSQTLNHNVMYWYQQKSSQAPKLLFHYYDKDFNNEADTPDNFQSRRPNTSFCFLDIRSPGLGDTAMYLCATSRALTETQYFGPGTRLLVL.